Following are 31 T cell receptor beta chains from one sample sequenced in a study of blood T cell repertoires in COVID-19. TCRdb's table, derived via immunoSEQ multiplex PCR, lists solely in-frame clones and lacks some. Of about 130,000 clones in the sample, roughly 83% were seen once. Input material: PBMCs or T cells enriched from blood (not recorded which). These receptor sequences come from a man between 45 and 60 years old who had recovered from COVID-19.

The V call is TRBV10-1, the J call TRBJ2-7; D is possibly TRBD2 (6 bases). V was shortened by 5 bases and J by 2 bases, with 10 bases between the two germline ends. Germline V gives CDR1 WNHNN, CDR2 SYGVQD (reference sequence). The CDR3 has 13 residues. The CDR3 nucleotides read TGCGCCAGCAGTCGGTCGGGAGCCTACGAGCAGTACTTC. As protein: CASSRSGAYEQYF.

This clone was recorded only once. The chain uses TRBV9 and TRBJ2-7; 14 bases map to TRBD2. V trimming: 5 bases; J trimming: 5 bases; junction bases outside the gene matches: 9. Germline V lookup: CDR1 SGDLS, CDR2 YYNGEE. The CDR3 consists of 16 residues. Here the CDR3 reads CASSHGLAGGSDEQYF. The CDR3 DNA reads as TGTGCCAGCAGTCACGGACTAGCGGGGGGTTCCGACGAGCAGTACTTC.

This chain links TRBV4-3 with TRBJ2-3; TRBD2 agrees at 7 bases. CDR1 LGHNA and CDR2 YSLEER come from the germline V gene. V shed 1 base, J shed 2 bases, and the junction held 12 bases outside the gene matches. The CDR3 runs 18 residues. This CDR3 is CASSQGGSSGGPTDTQYF. The CDR3, as DNA: TGCGCCAGCAGCCAAGGGGGGAGTTCGGGGGGACCCACAGATACGCAGTATTTT.

V usage is TRBV1 and J usage is TRBJ1-4; the table's D call TRBD1 went unverified against the DNA. TRBV1 is a documented pseudogene. This CDR3 comprises 15 residues. The CDR3 is CTSSRNREANEKLFF. The CDR3 coding sequence is TGCACCAGCAGCCGTAACAGGGAAGCTAATGAAAAACTGTTTTTT.

CDR3 sequence: CASSSQYNQPQHF. In nucleotides, the CDR3 is TGTGCCAGCAGTTCTCAGTACAATCAGCCCCAGCATTTT. The V gene is TRBV28, the J gene TRBJ1-5, with unresolved D. Germline CDR1 reads MDHEN; CDR2 reads SYDVKM. V lost 4 bases and J lost 3, with 7 bases in between. This CDR3 is 13 amino acids long. Filled out from reference TRBV28 and TRBJ1-5, the complete variable domain reads DVKVTQSSRYLVKRTGEKVFLECVQDMDHENMFWYRQDPGLGLRLIYFSYDVKMKEKGDIPEGYSVSREKKERFSLILESASTNQTSMYLCASSSQYNQPQHFGDGTRLSIL.

This clone was seen once. The CDR3 bases are TGTGCCAGCAGCCCCGGACCCCAAAGCGGTTCACCCCTCCACTTT. Translation: CASSPGPQSGSPLHF. The J gene is TRBJ1-6, the V gene TRBV5-6, with D unresolved. The CDR3 is 15 residues long. V gave up 4 bases and J gave up 9 bases, with 17 bases separating them. Germline V lookup: CDR1 SGHDT, CDR2 YYEEEE.

This clone was seen more than once but under ten times. The J gene is TRBJ1-5, the V gene TRBV5-1, with 9 bases aligning to TRBD1. With V trimmed by 4 bases and J by 4 bases, 3 bases remained unmatched. The CDR3 runs 14 residues. Germline V gives CDR1 SGHRS, CDR2 YFSETQ. In DNA, the CDR3 is TGCGCCAGCAGCACGGGGACAGGGAATCAGCCCCAGCATTTT. Encoded protein: CASSTGTGNQPQHF.

The rearrangement joins TRBV2 to TRBJ2-7; 7 nucleotides agree with TRBD1. V shed 6 bases, J shed 6 bases, and the junction held 2 bases outside the gene matches. Germline CDR1 reads SNHLY; CDR2 reads FYNNEI. This CDR3 has 11 amino acids. In DNA form, the CDR3 reads TGTGCCAGCAGCCGACAGGGCGAGCAGTACTTC. It translates to CASSRQGEQYF.

This clone was seen a handful of times. V is TRBV5-1 and J is TRBJ1-4; D not resolved. The CDR3 sequence is 15 residues long. With 0 bases removed from V and 6 bases from J, the gap between germline ends came to 12 bases. Germline V gene lookup returns CDR1 SGHRS and CDR2 YFSETQ. The CDR3 bases are TGCGCCAGCAGCTTGGTGAGCGGGAGAGATGAAAAACTGTTTTTT. Its protein product is CASSLVSGRDEKLFF.

The CDR3 DNA reads as TGTGCCAGCAGCTGGGGACAGGGCTCCTATAATTCACCCCTCCACTTT. Amino acids: CASSWGQGSYNSPLHF. This chain connects TRBV7-8 to TRBJ1-6, with 9 bases that match TRBD1. Germline V gene data show CDR1 as SGHVS and CDR2 as FQNEAQ. The CDR3 runs to 16 residues. V was pared by 4 bases and J by 0 bases, with 1 base of the junction left unmatched. Full variable domain (outside the CDR3, taken from reference TRBV7-8 and TRBJ1-6): GAGVSQSPRYKVAKRGQDVALRCDPISGHVSLFWYQQALGQGPEFLTYFQNEAQLDKSGLPSDRFFAERPEGSVSTLKIQRTQQEDSAVYLCASSWGQGSYNSPLHFGNGTRLTVT.

The rearrangement uses TRBV7-2 and TRBJ2-3; TRBD2 aligns across 9 bases. The germline CDR1 and CDR2 sequences are SGHTA and FQGNSA. The V gene end was trimmed by 5 bases and the J gene end by 3 bases; junction bases not matched to a gene: 12. The length of the CDR3 is 17 residues. The chain's CDR3 is CASSGLASGGSTDTQYF. The CDR3 region has the DNA TGTGCCAGCAGCGGACTCGCCAGCGGGGGGTCAACAGATACGCAGTATTTT.

In this sample, this clone turned up once. This rearrangement joins TRBV19 to TRBJ1-1; D gene uncertain. From germline, CDR1 is LNHDA and CDR2 SQIVND (reference sequence). Trimming removed 7 bases at V and 1 base at J, with 16 bases between. The CDR3 is 15 amino acids. In nucleotides, the CDR3 is TGTGCCAGTACCCCCCGTGGTAACAGGAACACTGAAGCTTTCTTT. Its translation is CASTPRGNRNTEAFF. The full variable domain, in which reference TRBV19 and TRBJ1-1 provide the parts outside the CDR3, is DGGITQSPKYLFRKEGQNVTLSCEQNLNHDAMYWYRQDPGQGLRLIYYSQIVNDFQKGDIAEGYSVSREKKESFPLTVTSAQKNPTAFYLCASTPRGNRNTEAFFGQGTRLTVV.

The chain is built from TRBV5-1 and TRBJ1-2; D remains ambiguous. Trimming cost V 0 bases and J 8 bases, with 8 bases left between them. The CDR3 spans 12 residues. Per germline, CDR1 SGHRS and CDR2 YFSETQ. The DNA of the CDR3 is TGCGCCAGCAGCTTGGGGGCGCGAGGCTACACCTTC. Its translation: CASSLGARGYTF.

The chain carries TRBV7-2 and TRBJ2-2; D is uncertain. The germline CDR1 and CDR2 sequences are SGHTA and FQGNSA. V lost 5 bases, J lost 0 bases, and 4 bases lay in between. The CDR3 runs 13 residues. The CDR3 coding sequence is TGTGCCAGCAGCCCATCGAACACCGGGGAGCTGTTTTTT. As protein: CASSPSNTGELFF.

This clone was detected a few times. This chain links TRBV5-1 with TRBJ2-1; tentative D call: TRBD2 (5 bases). Trimming cost V 5 bases and J 5 bases, with 11 bases left between them. The CDR3 is 13 residues long. The germline gives CDR1 SGHRS, CDR2 YFSETQ. CDR3 sequence (DNA): TGCGCCAGCAGTCGGACTGGCCACAATGAGCAGTTCTTC. Its protein product is CASSRTGHNEQFF.

The genes are TRBV5-4 and TRBJ1-2; D unresolved. Germline V gives CDR1 SGHNT, CDR2 YYREEE (reference sequence). The CDR3 sequence is 13 residues long. Trimming stripped 1 base from V and 1 base from J, with 5 bases between. The CDR3 DNA is TGTGCCAGCAGCTTGCCAGTTAACTATGGCTACACCTTC. Its translation is CASSLPVNYGYTF.

The chain recombines TRBV2 with TRBJ2-7; TRBD2 matches 12 bases. The CDR3 runs to 16 residues. Germline loops: CDR1 SNHLY, CDR2 FYNNEI. Germline trimming cut 2 bases from V and 0 bases from J; bases unmatched to any gene: 2. The CDR3 DNA sequence: TGTGCCAGCAGTGAACGACTAGCGGGGGACTCCTACGAGCAGTACTTC. Protein product: CASSERLAGDSYEQYF.

V gene TRBV5-6 combines with J gene TRBJ1-2; 8 nucleotides align to TRBD1. This CDR3 contains 14 residues. With 3 bases clipped from V and 7 bases from J, the junction kept 8 bases outside the gene matches. From germline, CDR1 is SGHDT and CDR2 YYEEEE. The CDR3 spells CASSSDRVFGGYTF. In DNA, the CDR3 is TGTGCCAGCAGCTCGGACAGGGTGTTTGGTGGCTACACCTTC.

The gene calls are TRBV15 and TRBJ1-5, with 7 bases identical to TRBD1. The CDR3 spans 15 residues. CDR1 is LNHNV and CDR2 is YYDKDF in the germline V gene (reference sequence). V lost 1 base, J lost 0 bases, and 0 bases stayed unmatched. CDR3 bases: TGTGCCACCAGCAGAGGGACAGGTAGCAATCAGCCCCAGCATTTT. Amino acids: CATSRGTGSNQPQHF.

V gene TRBV4-1 combines with J gene TRBJ2-1, with 7 bases that match TRBD2. The V gene's germline CDR1 is MGHRA and CDR2 YSYEKL. The CDR3 loop spans 15 amino acids. Trimming removed 3 bases from V and 2 bases from J; junction bases left unmatched: 4. The CDR3, as DNA: TGCGCCAGCAGCCATAACAGCGGGGCCTACAATGAGCAGTTCTTC. Its protein product is CASSHNSGAYNEQFF.

The chain employs TRBV19 and TRBJ1-2, with D hard to call. From germline, CDR1 is LNHDA and CDR2 SQIVND (reference sequence). CDR3 size: 13 residues. Trimming removed 7 bases from V and 4 bases from J, with 13 bases in between. The CDR3 loop is CASKVPRGYGYTF. The CDR3 DNA follows: TGTGCCAGTAAGGTTCCCCGGGGCTATGGCTACACCTTC. The full variable domain, in which reference TRBV19 and TRBJ1-2 provide the parts outside the CDR3, is DGGITQSPKYLFRKEGQNVTLSCEQNLNHDAMYWYRQDPGQGLRLIYYSQIVNDFQKGDIAEGYSVSREKKESFPLTVTSAQKNPTAFYLCASKVPRGYGYTFGSGTRLTVV.

In its sample, this clone was seen a few times. The chain is built from TRBV5-1 and TRBJ2-5; 9 nucleotides agree with TRBD2. The germline gives CDR1 SGHRS, CDR2 YFSETQ. The CDR3 is 15 residues long. J gave up 3 bases and V 4 bases, and 7 bases lay outside the gene matches. DNA for the CDR3: TGCGCCAGCAGCCTCGAAGCGGGGGGTGAAGAGACCCAGTACTTC. It is translated as CASSLEAGGEETQYF. Complete variable domain (other parts from reference TRBV5-1 and TRBJ2-5): KAGVTQTPRYLIKTRGQQVTLSCSPISGHRSVSWYQQTPGQGLQFLFEYFSETQRNKGNFPGRFSGRQFSNSRSEMNVSTLELGDSALYLCASSLEAGGEETQYFGPGTRLLVL.

This chain connects TRBV11-2 to TRBJ2-1; the match to TRBD2 covers 10 bases. The trim removed 5 bases at V and 6 bases at J, leaving 10 bases unmatched. The CDR3 loop spans 16 amino acids. The germline V gene encodes CDR1 SGHAT and CDR2 FQNNGV. This CDR3 is CASSPRIAGGPNEQFF. CDR3 sequence (DNA): TGTGCCAGCAGCCCCCGGATAGCGGGGGGCCCCAATGAGCAGTTCTTC.

The rearrangement joins TRBV5-5 to TRBJ1-2; D may be TRBD1 (5 bases). Germline loops: CDR1 SGHKS, CDR2 YYEKEE (reference sequence). CDR3 size: 15 residues. V was trimmed by 2 bases and J by 4 bases, leaving 15 bases between them. The CDR3: CASSLFDSDFYGYTF. The CDR3 coding sequence is TGTGCCAGCAGCTTATTCGACAGCGACTTCTATGGCTACACCTTC.

This chain uses TRBV19 with TRBJ2-4; no definite D call. Per germline, CDR1 LNHDA and CDR2 SQIVND (reference sequence). The CDR3 sequence is 13 residues long. The ends were cut back, 5 bases at V and 1 base at J, with 6 bases in the middle. The CDR3 is CASSLLAKNIQYF. The CDR3 coding sequence is TGTGCCAGTAGTCTTTTGGCCAAAAACATTCAGTACTTC. The full variable domain, with the rest looked up from reference TRBV19 and TRBJ2-4, is DGGITQSPKYLFRKEGQNVTLSCEQNLNHDAMYWYRQDPGQGLRLIYYSQIVNDFQKGDIAEGYSVSREKKESFPLTVTSAQKNPTAFYLCASSLLAKNIQYFGAGTRLSVL.

This rearrangement joins TRBV6-2 or TRBV6-3 to TRBJ1-1; TRBD1 might be the D (5 bases). Trimming removed 5 bases at V and 1 base at J, with 11 bases between. CDR1 is MNHEY and CDR2 is SVGEGT in the germline V gene. The CDR3 consists of 14 residues. CDR3 residues: CASSGQRKNTEAFF. DNA of the CDR3: TGTGCCAGCAGTGGACAAAGGAAGAACACTGAAGCTTTCTTT.

The genes are TRBV7-6 and TRBJ2-2; tentative D call: TRBD1 (5 bases). V shed 5 bases and J shed 3 bases, with 16 bases lying between them. This CDR3 spans 16 amino acids. In germline, CDR1 is SGHVS, CDR2 FNYEAQ. This chain's CDR3 is CASSLILGHDTGELFF. In DNA form, the CDR3 reads TGTGCCAGCAGCCTCATCTTAGGACACGACACCGGGGAGCTGTTTTTT. The whole variable domain, remainder taken from reference TRBV7-6 and TRBJ2-2, is GAGVSQSPRYKVTKRGQDVALRCDPISGHVSLYWYRQALGQGPEFLTYFNYEAQQDKSGLPNDRFSAERPEGSISTLTIQRTEQRDSAMYRCASSLILGHDTGELFFGEGSRLTVL.

The V call is TRBV5-1, the J call TRBJ1-2; D remains ambiguous. The CDR3 loop spans 14 amino acids. Germline loops: CDR1 SGHRS, CDR2 YFSETQ. V lost 1 base, J lost 4 bases, and 11 bases lay in between. CDR3 loop: CASSLTRISYGYTF. For the CDR3, the DNA is TGCGCCAGCAGCTTGACCAGAATTTCCTATGGCTACACCTTC.

The DNA for the CDR3 is TGCGCCAGCAGCTTGGGAATAGCCGGACAGAGCTCCTACGAGCAGTACTTC. Its protein is CASSLGIAGQSSYEQYF. This chain uses TRBV5-1 with TRBJ2-7; D perhaps matches TRBD1 (6 bases). Germline V gene sequence: CDR1 SGHRS, CDR2 YFSETQ. Trimming shortened V by 0 bases and J by 0 bases, and 16 bases separated the two germline ends. The CDR3 length is 17 residues.

The J gene is TRBJ1-1, the V gene TRBV4-2, with no clear D. Germline CDR1 reads LGHNA; CDR2 reads YNFKEQ. Trimming cost V 0 bases and J 0 bases, with 2 bases left between them. The length of the CDR3 is 13 residues. CDR3 DNA: TGTGCCAGCAGCCAAGATATGAACACTGAAGCTTTCTTT. Protein sequence: CASSQDMNTEAFF.

V usage is TRBV11-3 and J usage is TRBJ2-3, with TRBD1 as a possible D gene (5 bases). V lost 2 bases and J 6 bases, leaving 12 bases between the germline ends. There are 14 residues in the CDR3. CDR1 is SGHNT and CDR2 is YENEEA in the germline V gene. CDR3 region: CASSLSGATDTQYF. In nucleotides, the CDR3 is TGTGCCAGCAGCTTAAGTGGGGCGACCGATACGCAGTATTTT.